The clone carrying this T cell receptor beta chain was detected many times. Its specificity is unknown. Germline-derived CDR1 and CDR2 are LNHDA and SQIVND (reference sequence). CDR3 size: 12 residues. V was pared by 7 bases and J by 10 bases, with 14 bases between. The sample is drawn from a study of Graves' ophthalmopathy and Graves' hyperthyroidism. Study results and limitations: Sensitivity reached just under 90% and specificity approximately 81% for a 13-signature model separating ophthalmopathy from stable hyperthyroidism.

TCR beta CDR3 regions were amplified from RNA transcripts. HTBI primers primed a first-round RT-PCR, and a second-round multiplex PCR followed. From the multiplex PCR reads, TCRdb called clonotypes with MiXCR, one entry per CDR3 protein. There are under 60,000 distinct CDR3 sequences in the sample; roughly 46% occur only once, and roughly 5% lies in the top ten. Source material: peripheral blood. This clonotype originated in an adult woman with Graves' ophthalmopathy. The V gene is TRBV19, the J gene TRBJ2-1; no clear D. The DNA of the CDR3 is TGTGCCAGTACCCCCCCGGCAGGCGAGCAGTTCTTC. This sequence encodes CASTPPAGEQFF.